These 25 T cell receptor beta chains originate from one sample sequenced in a study of tumor-infiltrating lymphocytes in primary liver carcinoma. Taking roughly 18-32 mg of unsorted bulk tissue, the authors co-extracted RNA and DNA. A constant-region primer primed TCR beta cDNA synthesis from around 500 ng of total RNA. Three nested multiplex PCR rounds, a slightly modified ARM-PCR, produced the libraries for TCR beta. Primers for the first two PCR rounds were TRBV1-TRBV30 forward primers and a C-beta reverse primer (around 10 cycles per round). TCRdb itself ran the multiplex PCR reads through MiXCR, one entry per CDR3 protein. Counted here are under 130,000 distinct CDR3 sequences, roughly 80% occurring once; the ten biggest clones make up more than 15%. Sequencing was done on a sample of liver tumor tissue from sampling region 3. Specified subset: tumor region T3, left-lateral pole. The receptors shown here come from a man between 35 and 55 years old with primary liver carcinoma and hepatitis B virus infection.

Concerning this clonotype: One end of the junction varies from germline; a read error may be responsible. The gene calls are TRBV6-1 and TRBJ1-1, with D perhaps matching TRBD1 (6 bases). Germline CDR1 is MNHNS and CDR2 is SASEGT. The CDR3 has 15 residues. Here the CDR3 DNA reads TGTGCCAGCAGACGGGACAATGGAATGAACGCTGAAGCTTTCTTT. Its protein product is CASRRDNGMNAEAFF.

The chain recombines TRBV20-1 with TRBJ1-6; no reliable D call. There are 13 residues in the CDR3. Germline assignment: CDR1 DFQATT and CDR2 SNEGSKA (reference sequence). Trimming stripped 7 bases from V and 8 bases from J, with 15 bases between. The CDR3 spells CSVRKGNDSPLHF. In DNA form, the CDR3 reads TGCAGTGTTAGGAAAGGGAATGATTCACCCCTCCACTTT.

Worth noting for this clonotype: One end of the junction does not line up with germline, which may come from a read error. The chain has TRBV4-3 and TRBJ2-2; 12 bases match TRBD2. The CDR3 consists of 18 residues. Germline V gene sequence: CDR1 LGHNA, CDR2 YSLEER. CDR3 DNA: TGCGCCGGCAGCCGGGGACTAGCGGGTTCCGCGAACATCGGGGAACTGTTTTTT. Its protein product is CAGSRGLAGSANIGELFF.

A note on this clonotype: Sequence at one end of the junction differs from germline and may be a read error. The chain combines TRBV29-1 with TRBJ2-6; tentatively, D is TRBD1 or TRBD2 (5 bases each). Germline CDR1 and CDR2: SQVTM and ANQGSEA. The CDR3 is 16 residues long. For the CDR3, the DNA is TGCAGCGTTGGTAGAGGGGAACGCTCTGGGGCCGACGTCCTGACTTTC. Translating it yields CSVGRGERSGADVLTF.

A note on this clonotype: A much larger clone differs by one base, so this may be a read error. The V gene is TRBV7-3, the J gene TRBJ1-3; D is uncertain. The CDR3 totals 16 residues. CDR1 is SGHTA and CDR2 is FQGTGA in the germline V gene. The CDR3 region is CASSLGSPGAGNIIYF. CDR3 bases: TGTGCCAGCAGCTTAGGTTCGCCGGGCGCTGGAAACATCATATATTTT. Full variable domain (rest looked up from reference TRBV7-3 and TRBJ1-3): GAGVSQTPSNKVTEKGKYVELRCDPISGHTALYWYRQSLGQGPEFLIYFQGTGAADDSGLPNDRFFAVRPEGSVSTLKIQRTERGDSAVYLCASSLGSPGAGNIIYFGEGSWLTVV.

Details on this clonotype: This likely comes from a read error, as the CDR3 has no conserved phenylalanine or tryptophan at its end. The limits of the CDR3 on the DNA are not certain, so only TCRdb's listed CDR3 is given. The V call is TRBV29-1, the J call TRBJ2-7. Looked up from germline, CDR1 is SQVTM and CDR2 is ANQGSEA. A total of 10 residues make up the CDR3, ends included. CDR3: CSVGSYELYL.

Turning to this clonotype: The junction departs from germline at one end; a sequencing error may be responsible. This rearrangement joins TRBV29-1 to TRBJ1-5; no clear D. Looked up from germline, CDR1 is SQVTM and CDR2 is ANQGSEA. This CDR3 has 13 residues. The CDR3 spells CSVVHALNQSHHF. Written as DNA, the CDR3 is TGCAGCGTTGTTCATGCGCTCAATCAGTCCCATCATTTT.

This clonotype has a handful of counts. A much more abundant neighbour one base away suggests this may be a read error. The chain links TRBV5-1 to TRBJ2-3; unclear D gene. Germline CDR1 SGHRS, CDR2 YFSETQ. The CDR3 length is 13 residues. The CDR3 sequence: CPSSLYITDTQYF. The CDR3 DNA reads TGCCCCAGCAGCTTATACATAACAGATACGCAGTATTTT.

Worth noting for this clonotype: A much larger clonotype is one base distant, so this may be a read error. This rearrangement joins TRBV5-1 to TRBJ2-2; maybe TRBD1 (6 bases). CDR3 length equals 13 residues. Germline lookup yields CDR1 SGHRS and CDR2 YFSETQ. With 4 bases removed from V and 7 bases from J, the gap between germline ends came to 11 bases. DNA for the CDR3: TGCGCCAGCAGCACCAGGGGTGGCGGGGAGCTGTTTTTT. Translation: CASSTRGGGELFF. Full variable domain (outside the CDR3, taken from reference TRBV5-1 and TRBJ2-2): KAGVTQTPRYLIKTRGQQVTLSCSPISGHRSVSWYQQTPGQGLQFLFEYFSETQRNKGNFPGRFSGRQFSNSRSEMNVSTLELGDSALYLCASSTRGGGELFFGEGSRLTVL.

With regard to this clonotype: The CDR3 end shows no conserved phenylalanine or tryptophan, and so a read error is likely. This chain links TRBV11-1 with TRBJ1-6; perhaps TRBD1 as D (5 bases). There are 13 residues in the CDR3. The V and J ends lost 5 bases and 9 bases respectively, with 11 bases between them. CDR1 and CDR2 (germline): SGHAT, FQDESV (reference sequence). CDR3 region: CASSRTQVSPLHS. In DNA form, the CDR3 reads TGTGCCAGCAGCCGAACACAGGTTTCACCCCTCCACTCT.

Regarding this clonotype: Compared with germline, one end of the junction differs, possibly owing to a read error. The chain carries TRBV11-2 and TRBJ2-6, with a weak D call TRBD1 (5 bases). The germline gives CDR1 SGHAT, CDR2 FQNNGV. The CDR3 runs to 14 residues. CDR3 sequence (DNA): TGTGCCAGCAGCTTACCCTCTGGGGCCAACGTCCTAAGTTTC. Its protein product is CASSLPSGANVLSF.

Many counts were recorded for this clonotype. This sequence joins TRBV7-9 and TRBJ2-7; 7 positions match TRBD2. Trimming cost V 3 bases and J 0 bases; bases outside gene matches: 5. Germline V gene sequence: CDR1 SEHNR, CDR2 FQNEAQ (reference sequence). This CDR3 spans 15 amino acids. The CDR3 reads CASSFAGGSSYEQYF. The CDR3 region has the DNA TGTGCCAGCAGCTTCGCGGGCGGGAGCTCCTACGAGCAGTACTTC.

The chain employs TRBV6-5 and TRBJ2-5, with 7 bases that match TRBD2. The CDR3 has 15 residues. Germline lookup yields CDR1 MNHEY and CDR2 SVGAGI. The CDR3 reads CVSSYAGVVQETQYF. For the CDR3, the DNA is TGTGTTAGCAGTTACGCGGGAGTGGTACAAGAGACCCAGTACTTC.

This clonotype has a handful of counts. The final CDR3 position lacks the conserved phenylalanine or tryptophan, pointing to a likely read error. In DNA form, the CDR3 reads TGCGCCAGCAGCCTCGATCCAAGGGGGGCAAACACCGGGGAGCTGTTTTCT. Protein: CASSLDPRGANTGELFS. J is TRBJ2-2 and V is TRBV4-1; D assignment may be TRBD1 or TRBD2 (6 bases each). Germline V gives CDR1 MGHRA, CDR2 YSYEKL. Trimming took 4 bases from V and 2 from J, leaving 17 bases between them. The length of the CDR3 is 17 residues.

The V gene is TRBV6-1, the J gene TRBJ2-7; 8 bases map to TRBD2. The J segment lost 0 bases and the V segment lost 6 bases, leaving 4 bases of the junction unmatched. The germline gives CDR1 MNHNS, CDR2 SASEGT. This CDR3 region has 14 residues. The CDR3 region is CASSLAGLSYEQYF. In DNA, the CDR3 is TGTGCCAGCAGCCTAGCGGGTCTCTCCTACGAGCAGTACTTC.

A word on this clonotype: Its ends do not fully match the called genes, so a read error is possible. The chain has TRBV4-3 and TRBJ2-7; no reliable D call. Germline V gene data show CDR1 as LGHNA and CDR2 as YSLEER. This CDR3 contains 15 residues. The CDR3 is CASSQDASSSYEQYF. CDR3 sequence (DNA): TGCGCCAGCAGCCAAGATGCTTCCAGTTCCTACGAGCAATACTTC.

This clonotype was seen only a few times. Germline is not matched at one junction end, which may reflect a read error. This chain uses TRBV11-2 with TRBJ2-7; perhaps D is TRBD1 or TRBD2 (5 bases each). CDR1 SGHAT and CDR2 FQNNGV come from the germline V gene. The CDR3 has 12 amino acids. The CDR3 nucleotides read TGTACCAGCAGTCCTGGGGGTTACGAGCAGTACTTC. Residues: CTSSPGGYEQYF.

On this clonotype: The junction departs from the called germline gene at one end, perhaps through a read error. The rearrangement links TRBV11-2 to TRBJ2-7, with D hard to call. Germline assignment: CDR1 SGHAT and CDR2 FQNNGV. The CDR3 consists of 14 residues. CDR3 sequence reads: CTSRSIRNSYEQYF. The CDR3 DNA is TGTACCAGCCGCTCTATCAGGAACTCCTACGAGCAGTACTTC.

A note on this clonotype: Compared with germline, one end of the junction differs, possibly owing to a read error. The gene calls are TRBV11-1 and TRBJ2-4; TRBD2 matches 13 bases. The CDR3 sequence is 17 residues long. CDR1 and CDR2 from the germline V gene are SGHAT and FQDESV (reference sequence). CDR3 nucleotide sequence: TGTACCAGTAGCTTTCCCGGGACTAGCGGGATCAAAAACATTGAGTACTTC. This codes for CTSSFPGTSGIKNIEYF.

Worth noting for this clonotype: A junction end diverges from the germline sequence, so it may reflect a read error. This chain connects TRBV6-5 to TRBJ1-1, with 9 bases matching TRBD1. Germline V lookup: CDR1 MNHEY, CDR2 SVGAGI. CDR3 length equals 16 residues. The CDR3 DNA is TGTGCTAGCAGTTCGTACAGGGGGCTTAGGGAGGCTGAATCTTTCTTT. Its translation is CASSSYRGLREAESFF.

V usage is TRBV6-5 and J usage is TRBJ2-2; 7 nucleotides agree with TRBD1. V trimming: 5 bases; J trimming: 12 bases; junction bases outside the gene matches: 24. This CDR3 is 18 amino acids long. CDR1 and CDR2 from the germline V gene are MNHEY and SVGAGI. The CDR3 spells CASSHRPPTGANTGKLFF. CDR3 DNA sequence: TGTGCCAGCAGTCATCGCCCCCCAACAGGGGCGAACACAGGGAAGCTGTTTTTT.

In the case of this clonotype: The junction departs from germline at one end; a sequencing error may be responsible. The V and J genes are TRBV29-1 and TRBJ2-5; no clear D. CDR1 and CDR2 from the germline V gene are SQVTM and ANQGSEA. This CDR3 spans 15 amino acids. The CDR3 DNA reads TGCAGCGTTGAATCCGCGGTGTGTAGATCGGAGACCCAGTGCTTC. Translation gives CSVESAVCRSETQCF.

This clonotype was counted only a few times. The junction departs from the called germline gene at one end, perhaps through a read error. The chain couples TRBV29-1 to TRBJ2-5; weak D call: TRBD2 (5 bases). This CDR3 contains 12 residues. Germline CDR1 is SQVTM and CDR2 is ANQGSEA. CDR3 DNA: TGCAGCGTTCTGACGAGCGGAGAGACCCAGAACTTC. Its translation is CSVLTSGETQNF.

As for this clonotype: A read error may account for a junction end that differs from germline. The chain joins TRBV18 to TRBJ2-3; a weak D match, TRBD2 (5 bases). Germline V gives CDR1 KGHSH, CDR2 LQKENI. The CDR3 has 13 amino acids. The CDR3 loop reads CASTPIALDTQYF. CDR3 in DNA: TGTGCCAGCACACCCATAGCGTTGGATACACAGTATTTT.

Note on this clonotype: At one end the junction does not follow the germline gene, possibly because of a read error. The chain is built from TRBV29-1 and TRBJ2-5, with D hard to call. The CDR3 is made up of 13 amino acids. In germline, CDR1 is SQVTM, CDR2 ANQGSEA. The CDR3 here is CSVEGPVLETHYF. The CDR3 bases are TGCAGTGTTGAAGGTCCTGTTCTGGAGACCCATTACTTC.